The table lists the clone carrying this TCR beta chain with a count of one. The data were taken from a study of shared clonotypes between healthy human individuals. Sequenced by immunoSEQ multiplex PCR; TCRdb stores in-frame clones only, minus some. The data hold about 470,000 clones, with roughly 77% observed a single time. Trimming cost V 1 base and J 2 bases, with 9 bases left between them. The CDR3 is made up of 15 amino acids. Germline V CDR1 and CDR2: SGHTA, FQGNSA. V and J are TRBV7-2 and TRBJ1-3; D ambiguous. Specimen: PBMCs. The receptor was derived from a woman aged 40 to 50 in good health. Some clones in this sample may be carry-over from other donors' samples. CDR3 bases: TGTGCCAGCAGCTTAGTGCTCGGACCTGGAAACACCATATATTTT. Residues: CASSLVLGPGNTIYF.